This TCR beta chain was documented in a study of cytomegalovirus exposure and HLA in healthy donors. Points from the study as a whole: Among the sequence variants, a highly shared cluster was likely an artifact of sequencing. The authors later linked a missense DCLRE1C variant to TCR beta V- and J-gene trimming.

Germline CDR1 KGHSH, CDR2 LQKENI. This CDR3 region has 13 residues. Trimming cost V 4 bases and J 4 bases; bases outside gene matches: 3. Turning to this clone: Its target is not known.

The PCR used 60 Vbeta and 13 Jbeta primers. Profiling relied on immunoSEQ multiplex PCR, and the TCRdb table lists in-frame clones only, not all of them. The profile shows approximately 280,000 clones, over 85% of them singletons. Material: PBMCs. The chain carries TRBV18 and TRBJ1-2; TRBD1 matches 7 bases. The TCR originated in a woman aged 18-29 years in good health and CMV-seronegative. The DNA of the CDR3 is TGTGCCAGCTCACTAGGGACAGCCTATGGCTACACCTTC. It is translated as CASSLGTAYGYTF.